This TCR beta chain is drawn from a study of cytomegalovirus exposure and HLA in healthy donors. Notes on the study in general: Rarity held for most TCR sequences, but there were some public TCRs that occurred in many donors. It was 150 to 200 TCR beta chains that were listed as cytomegalovirus-associated.

A remark on this clone: Its cognate antigen is unknown.

Trimming removed 1 base at V and 1 base at J, with 12 bases between. The CDR3 is 16 residues long. Germline V lookup: CDR1 SGDLS, CDR2 YYNGEE. Separate from the 666-subject first cohort was the 120-subject validation cohort, to which the donors belonged. Data came from immunoSEQ multiplex PCR; TCRdb stores just in-frame clones and leaves some out. The table lists 95,000 to 150,000 clones, about 93% of them singletons. The chain employs TRBV9 and TRBJ2-4, with D unresolved. The sequence came from a woman aged 18 to 35 in good health and CMV-seronegative. What was sequenced was PBMCs. The CDR3 region is CASSVNNEWAKNIQYF. The CDR3 region has the DNA TGTGCCAGCAGCGTAAATAATGAGTGGGCCAAAAACATTCAGTACTTC.